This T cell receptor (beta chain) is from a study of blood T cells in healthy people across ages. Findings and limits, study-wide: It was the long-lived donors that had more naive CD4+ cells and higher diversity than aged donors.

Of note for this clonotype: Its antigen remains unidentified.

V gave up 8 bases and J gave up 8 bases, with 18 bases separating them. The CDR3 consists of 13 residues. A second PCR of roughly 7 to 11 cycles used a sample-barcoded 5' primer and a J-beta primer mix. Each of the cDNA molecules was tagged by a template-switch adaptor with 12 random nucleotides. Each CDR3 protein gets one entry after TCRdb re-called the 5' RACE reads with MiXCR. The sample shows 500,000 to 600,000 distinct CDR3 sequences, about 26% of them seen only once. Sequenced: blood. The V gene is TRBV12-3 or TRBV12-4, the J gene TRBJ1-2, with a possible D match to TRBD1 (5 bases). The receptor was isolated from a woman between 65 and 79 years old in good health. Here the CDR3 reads CASRGTSGRGYTF. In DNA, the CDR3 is TGTGCCAGCCGTGGGACGTCCGGACGGGGCTACACCTTC.